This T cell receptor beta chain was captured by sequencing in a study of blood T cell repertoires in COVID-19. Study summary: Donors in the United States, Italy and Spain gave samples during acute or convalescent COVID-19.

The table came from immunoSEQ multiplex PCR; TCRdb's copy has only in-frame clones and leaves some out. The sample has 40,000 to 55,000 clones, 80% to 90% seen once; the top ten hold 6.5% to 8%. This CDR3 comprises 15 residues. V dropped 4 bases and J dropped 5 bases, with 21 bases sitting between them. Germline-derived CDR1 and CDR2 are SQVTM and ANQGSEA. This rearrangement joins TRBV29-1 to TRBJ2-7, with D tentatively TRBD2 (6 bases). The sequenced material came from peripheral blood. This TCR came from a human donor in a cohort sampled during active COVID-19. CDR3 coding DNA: TGCAGCGTTGTCTTGCGGGAAGGGCTAAGCAACGAGCAGTACTTC. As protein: CSVVLREGLSNEQYF.